Below are 16 T cell receptor beta chains sequenced from a single sample in a study of OX40 agonist ivuxolimab in advanced cancers. Produced via immunoSEQ multiplex PCR; TCRdb's table is partial and in-frame only. The sample consists of 17,000 or so clones, roughly nine tenths of them appearing once. The starting material was CD4+ or CD8+ T cells sorted from blood, obtained in a trial of the OX40 agonist ivuxolimab. Every receptor here comes from an adult with an advanced solid tumor such as melanoma, head and neck, liver or kidney cancer.

V is TRBV27 and J is TRBJ2-7, with a weak D call TRBD1 (6 bases). The V end was cut by 4 bases, the J end by 5 bases, with 12 bases between. This CDR3 has 13 residues. In germline, CDR1 is MNHEY, CDR2 SMNVEV (reference sequence). The chain's CDR3 is CASSYSGDDEQYF. For the CDR3, the DNA is TGTGCCAGCAGTTACTCAGGGGACGACGAGCAGTACTTC.

The J gene is TRBJ2-3, the V gene TRBV21-1; the DNA was not compared with TRBD1, the D call given in the table. TRBV21-1 is a pseudogene. The CDR3 has 14 residues. For the CDR3, the DNA is TGTGCCAGCAGCAAAATGGGGGCACGGGATACGCAGTATTTT. Protein: CASSKMGARDTQYF.

This clone is a singleton in its sample. V gene TRBV19 combines with J gene TRBJ2-2; TRBD1 is a possible D gene (6 bases). The germline CDR1 and CDR2 sequences are LNHDA and SQIVND (reference sequence). V lost 3 bases and J lost 0, with 14 bases in between. The CDR3 consists of 17 residues. CDR3 residues: CASSIWSAGANTGELFF. CDR3 DNA sequence: TGTGCCAGTAGTATTTGGTCGGCAGGGGCGAACACCGGGGAGCTGTTTTTT. Supplemented by reference TRBV19 and TRBJ2-2, the full variable domain reads DGGITQSPKYLFRKEGQNVTLSCEQNLNHDAMYWYRQDPGQGLRLIYYSQIVNDFQKGDIAEGYSVSREKKESFPLTVTSAQKNPTAFYLCASSIWSAGANTGELFFGEGSRLTVL.

This chain links TRBV11-2 with TRBJ2-3, with 14 bases fitting TRBD2. CDR1 and CDR2 from the germline V gene are SGHAT and FQNNGV. V shed 5 bases, J shed 2 bases, and the junction held 6 bases outside the gene matches. The CDR3 runs 17 residues. The CDR3 loop reads CASSQGLAGEVTDTQYF. The CDR3, as DNA: TGTGCCAGCAGCCAGGGACTAGCGGGGGAGGTCACAGATACGCAGTATTTT.

The chain uses TRBV5-1 and TRBJ1-5; TRBD1 is a possible D gene (6 bases). This CDR3 spans 16 amino acids. Trimming pared 1 base from V and 0 bases from J, leaving 11 bases between. Germline loops: CDR1 SGHRS, CDR2 YFSETQ. The DNA of the CDR3 is TGCGCCAGCAGCTTGTCGGGGGCCTATAGCAATCAGCCCCAGCATTTT. It codes for CASSLSGAYSNQPQHF.

This clone was seen a few times. The rearrangement joins TRBV7-8 to TRBJ2-2; a weak D match, TRBD1 (6 bases). V was trimmed by 4 bases and J by 0 bases, leaving 9 bases between them. CDR3 length equals 15 residues. Germline V gene lookup returns CDR1 SGHVS and CDR2 FQNEAQ. DNA of the CDR3: TGTGCCAGCAGCTACGGGACAACGAACACCGGGGAGCTGTTTTTT. It encodes CASSYGTTNTGELFF.

The count of this clone is one. The chain combines TRBV10-2 with TRBJ2-7; unclear D gene. V lost 4 bases and J 5 bases, leaving 6 bases between the germline ends. The CDR3 is 11 amino acids. Germline CDR1 and CDR2: WSHSY and SAAADI. CDR3 amino acids: CASSVLNEQYF. The CDR3 DNA reads TGCGCCAGCAGTGTTCTTAACGAGCAGTACTTC.

The chain is built from TRBV19 and TRBJ2-7, with D possibly being TRBD1 (5 bases). V was shortened by 2 bases and J by 6 bases, with 11 bases between the two germline ends. The CDR3 length is 13 residues. Per germline, CDR1 LNHDA and CDR2 SQIVND (reference sequence). The chain's CDR3 is CASSIQGTGEQYF. The CDR3 DNA sequence: TGTGCCAGTAGTATACAGGGTACGGGCGAGCAGTACTTC.

This clone was detected only a few times. J is TRBJ2-7 and V is TRBV6-1; D may be TRBD2 (6 bases). V was trimmed by 8 bases and J by 4 bases, leaving 21 bases between them. Germline V gene lookup returns CDR1 MNHNS and CDR2 SASEGT. The CDR3 runs 15 residues. CDR3 amino acids: CASYRPGRGDYEQYF. Here the CDR3 DNA reads TGTGCCAGCTACAGGCCGGGTCGCGGGGATTACGAGCAGTACTTC.

The rearrangement joins TRBV9 to TRBJ1-4, with a tentative D call TRBD1 (6 bases). The germline V gene encodes CDR1 SGDLS and CDR2 YYNGEE. Trimming cost V 3 bases and J 4 bases, with 19 bases left between them. This CDR3 region has 17 residues. The CDR3 sequence: CASSAEGGTMINEKLFF. The CDR3 DNA is TGTGCCAGCAGCGCCGAGGGGGGAACGATGATTAATGAAAAACTGTTTTTT.

This clone was seen only a few times. J is TRBJ2-2 and V is TRBV13; D is unclear. CDR1 and CDR2 from the germline V gene are PRHDT and FYEKMQ (reference sequence). This CDR3 is 15 amino acids long. Trimming took 1 base from V and 8 from J, leaving 14 bases between them. The DNA of the CDR3 is TGTGCCAGCAGCTTAGCCCTATTGTCCCGAGGGGAGCTGTTTTTT. Protein: CASSLALLSRGELFF.

This sequence joins TRBV28 and TRBJ1-1; D is perhaps TRBD1 (6 bases). V was clipped by 4 bases and J by 6 bases, with 15 bases between them. The germline gives CDR1 MDHEN, CDR2 SYDVKM. This CDR3 contains 14 residues. The CDR3 loop reads CASSSFYRASEAFF. Written as DNA, the CDR3 is TGTGCCAGCAGTTCATTTTACAGGGCTTCTGAAGCTTTCTTT.

The gene calls are TRBV7-9 and TRBJ2-7, with D possibly being TRBD2 (5 bases). CDR3 size: 15 residues. The V end was cut by 3 bases, the J end by 1 base, with 13 bases between. CDR1 and CDR2 from the germline V gene are SEHNR and FQNEAQ (reference sequence). The CDR3 sequence: CASSLTTRNSYEQYF. CDR3 coding DNA: TGTGCCAGCAGCTTGACTACCCGTAATTCCTACGAGCAGTACTTC.

The gene calls are TRBV6-5 and TRBJ1-4, with 7 bases lining up with TRBD1. V trimming: 6 bases; J trimming: 8 bases; junction bases outside the gene matches: 9. Looked up from germline, CDR1 is MNHEY and CDR2 is SVGAGI. This CDR3 region has 14 residues. The CDR3 DNA follows: TGTGCCAGCAGCCCGGGACAGCGGGAGGAAAAACTGTTTTTT. Amino acids: CASSPGQREEKLFF.

This chain joins TRBV21-1 and TRBJ1-1. TRBV21-1 is flagged as a pseudogene. The CDR3 is 11 residues long. The CDR3 is CASSKRNEAFF. CDR3 in DNA: TGTGCCAGCAGCAAGCGGAATGAAGCTTTCTTT.

The J gene is TRBJ2-7, the V gene TRBV6-5, with 9 nucleotides matching TRBD1. In germline, CDR1 is MNHEY, CDR2 SVGAGI. The CDR3 has 14 amino acids. Unmatched junction bases numbered 3, after V lost 5 bases and J lost 1 base. As DNA, the CDR3 is TGTGCCAGCAGTCCCGGGACAGGGTCCTACGAGCAGTACTTC. It is translated as CASSPGTGSYEQYF.